The source of this T cell receptor beta chain is a study of blood T cell repertoires in COVID-19. Overall study context: The cDNA or gDNA used as material had been derived from T cells, B-cell-depleted T cells, or PBMCs.

V trimming: 5 bases; J trimming: 5 bases; junction bases outside the gene matches: 7. The CDR3 runs 15 residues. Germline V gene lookup returns CDR1 SNHLY and CDR2 FYNNEI. The assay was immunoSEQ multiplex PCR, and TCRdb's table has in-frame clones only and misses some. Seen here are some 220,000 clones, more than 65% observed once, and the top ten hold about 9%. V usage is TRBV2 and J usage is TRBJ2-1, with 9 nucleotides matching TRBD2. The TCR sequence derives from a man aged 50 or older with active or convalescent COVID-19. Material for sequencing was peripheral blood. In DNA form, the CDR3 reads TGTGCCAGCAGTCTAGCGGGGACGCTTGACAATGAGCAGTTCTTC. Residues: CASSLAGTLDNEQFF.